Listed here is a single T cell receptor beta chain. Its antigen is not identified. TCRdb analysed the 5' RACE reads with MiXCR anew, one entry per CDR3 protein. Here the sample spans 1,800,000 or so distinct CDR3 sequences, about 32% being singletons. Trimming pared 2 bases from V and 0 bases from J, leaving 8 bases between. This CDR3 region has 16 residues. Germline V gene data show CDR1 as ENHRY and CDR2 as SYGVKD. The entry originates in a study of identical twins. Whole-study findings and limits: Abundant beta clonotypes from cord blood bore fewer insertions; memory repertoires lacked this pattern.

The chain recombines TRBV10-3 with TRBJ1-6, with a possible D match to TRBD1 (6 bases). The sequencing sample was made of cord blood. The receptor comes from a newborn girl in good health. CDR3 loop: CAISEGQSSYNSPLHF. The CDR3 DNA reads TGTGCCATCAGTGAGGGACAGAGCTCCTATAATTCACCCCTCCACTTT.